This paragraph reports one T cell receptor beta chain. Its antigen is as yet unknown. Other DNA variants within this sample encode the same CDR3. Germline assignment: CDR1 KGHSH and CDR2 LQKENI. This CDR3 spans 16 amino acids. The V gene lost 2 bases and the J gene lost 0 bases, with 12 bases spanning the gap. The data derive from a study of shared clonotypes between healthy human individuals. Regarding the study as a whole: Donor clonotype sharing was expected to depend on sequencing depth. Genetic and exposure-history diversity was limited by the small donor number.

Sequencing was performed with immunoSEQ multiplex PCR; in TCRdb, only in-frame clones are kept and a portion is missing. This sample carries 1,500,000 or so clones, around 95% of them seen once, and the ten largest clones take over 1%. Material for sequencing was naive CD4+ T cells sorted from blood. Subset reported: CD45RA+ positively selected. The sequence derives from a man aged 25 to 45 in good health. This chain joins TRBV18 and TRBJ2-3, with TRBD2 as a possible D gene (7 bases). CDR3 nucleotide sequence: TGTGCCAGCTCACCAGTCACGGGGGGCAGCACAGATACGCAGTATTTT. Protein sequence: CASSPVTGGSTDTQYF.